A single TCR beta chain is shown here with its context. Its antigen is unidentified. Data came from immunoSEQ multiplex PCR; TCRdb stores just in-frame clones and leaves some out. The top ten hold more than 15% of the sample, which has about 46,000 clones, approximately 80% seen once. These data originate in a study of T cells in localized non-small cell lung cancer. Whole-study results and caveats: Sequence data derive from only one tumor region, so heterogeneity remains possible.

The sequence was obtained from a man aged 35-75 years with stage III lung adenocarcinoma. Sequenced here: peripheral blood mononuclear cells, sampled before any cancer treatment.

CDR3 nucleotide sequence: TGTGCCAGCAGCTTGGGAGGGGCCAGAGCAATGTCTGGCAATGAGCAGTTCTTC. Its translation: CASSLGGARAMSGNEQFF. J is TRBJ2-1 and V is TRBV4-2; 7 bases match TRBD2. V lost 5 bases to trimming and J lost 6 bases; unmatched junction nucleotides: 19. Germline CDR1 is LGHNA and CDR2 is YNFKEQ. The length of the CDR3 is 18 residues.